This T cell receptor beta chain was captured in a study of T cells in Graves' hyperthyroidism and ophthalmopathy. Diagnostic decisions used clinical symptoms, serum thyroxine and TRAb, thyroid ultrasound and orbital computed tomography. There are a few counts of this clonotype. What it recognizes is unknown. Amplification of TCR beta CDR3 regions was performed using RNA transcripts as template. The study used the HTBI primer set for a first-round RT-PCR of the TCR CDR3. MiXCR was run by TCRdb on the multiplex PCR reads, yielding one entry per CDR3 protein. The sample includes about 570,000 distinct CDR3 sequences, 46% seen only once; the top ten take 15% to 20%. Germline loops: CDR1 MNHEY, CDR2 SVGEGT. There are 13 residues in the CDR3. Between the trimmed V and J ends, which lost 2 bases and 5 bases, there was a span of 10 bases. Whole-study results and caveats: Ophthalmopathy was separated from stable hyperthyroidism by a 13 V-J model. Most thyroid clonotypes expanded above 0.001 appeared in blood too.

The receptor was isolated from an adult woman with Graves' disease, either hyperthyroidism or ophthalmopathy (not recorded which). This chain joins TRBV6-2 or TRBV6-3 and TRBJ2-7; D remains ambiguous. Sample: peripheral blood or thyroid tissue (not recorded which). Written as DNA, the CDR3 is TGTGCCAGCAGTTACGCAGGTCGCAACGAGCAGTACTTC. Its translation: CASSYAGRNEQYF.